This T cell receptor beta chain was recorded in a study of blood T cells in healthy people across ages. Study in general: About one barcoded TCR beta cDNA was captured per two T cells. General study findings and limits: Unknown CMV status may confound age-related changes in expanded clones.

Trimming removed 6 bases at V and 5 bases at J, with 19 bases between. Germline loops: CDR1 DFQATT, CDR2 SNEGSKA (reference sequence). The CDR3 covers 14 residues. Points on this clonotype: Its specificity is unknown.

Every donor contributed ten milliliters of peripheral blood by blood draw. The authors ran a second PCR of about 6 to 12 cycles using a sample-barcoded 5' primer and a J-beta primer mix. Each sample yielded at least 3 million CDR3-containing paired-end reads. TCRdb ran MiXCR on the 5' RACE reads and lists one entry per CDR3 protein. The sample shows roughly 800,000 distinct CDR3 sequences, roughly 60% of them seen only once. The sample comprised blood. The V and J genes are TRBV20-1 and TRBJ2-5; TRBD2 is a possible D gene (6 bases). The TCR originated in a man younger than 40 in good health. CDR3 loop: CSAEGRVAVETQYF. The CDR3 nucleotides read TGCAGTGCGGAGGGACGGGTAGCGGTCGAGACCCAGTACTTC.